This passage covers 28 T cell receptor beta chains from one sample sequenced in a study of CD8+ T cells in alopecia areata (dated by TCRdb to the late 2010s). The method was the immunoSEQ multiplex PCR assay. RNA was extracted from all samples and reverse transcribed into cDNA, which served as template for TCR sequencing. TCRdb mirrors the immuneACCESS table, restricted to in-frame sequences. Some clones are absent from its copies; in checked studies, under half trace to an unresolved V gene, and the reason for the others is unknown. The sample yields tens of thousands of clones; roughly 61% were counted once. The ten largest account for approximately 17% of the sample. What this sample's time point label stands for: baseline before oral tofacitinib. The sequencing here drew on CD8+ T cells sorted from blood, taken at week 0. Source of these receptors: a human donor with alopecia areata.

The J gene is TRBJ2-3, the V gene TRBV11-2, with TRBD2 matching over 9 bases. V was pared by 0 bases and J by 2 bases, with 12 bases of the junction left unmatched. The CDR3 loop spans 19 amino acids. Germline V gives CDR1 SGHAT, CDR2 FQNNGV. The CDR3 reads CASSLDQGPGLAPTDTQYF. CDR3 nucleotide sequence: TGTGCCAGCAGCTTAGATCAGGGGCCGGGACTAGCCCCCACAGATACGCAGTATTTT.

This clone occurred a few times. The V and J genes are TRBV4-3 and TRBJ1-2; no clear D gene. The CDR3 consists of 15 residues. Germline values: CDR1 LGHNA, CDR2 YSLEER. The V gene lost 0 bases and the J gene lost 2 bases, with 10 bases spanning the gap. CDR3 in DNA: TGCGCCAGCAGCCAAGATCGCGGTGGCAACTATGGCTACACCTTC. Protein product: CASSQDRGGNYGYTF.

The V and J genes are TRBV4-3 and TRBJ2-3, with TRBD2 matching over 9 bases. There are 17 residues in the CDR3. Germline CDR1 LGHNA, CDR2 YSLEER. J lost 2 bases, V lost 0 bases, and 6 bases had no gene match. CDR3 amino acids: CASSQESLAGPTDTQYF. The DNA of the CDR3 is TGCGCCAGCAGCCAAGAGTCCCTAGCGGGGCCCACAGATACGCAGTATTTT.

The chain recombines TRBV27 with TRBJ1-1; possibly TRBD1 for D (5 bases). V was shortened by 2 bases and J by 2 bases, with 9 bases between the two germline ends. CDR1 is MNHEY, CDR2 SMNVEV, per germline (reference sequence). The CDR3 is 14 amino acids. The CDR3 nucleotides read TGTGCCAGCAGTTTAAACGACAGAAACACTGAAGCTTTCTTT. Its protein product is CASSLNDRNTEAFF.

This clone showed up just a few times. The rearrangement joins TRBV30 to TRBJ2-2; D remains unclear. CDR1 GTSNPN and CDR2 SVGIG come from the germline V gene (reference sequence). V was cut by 0 bases and J by 5 bases, with 13 bases left in between. This CDR3 is built from 15 residues. CDR3 DNA sequence: TGTGCCTGGAGTGTACGGCGGTGGTTAACCGGGGAGCTGTTTTTT. Translated: CAWSVRRWLTGELFF. Combining the CDR3 with reference TRBV30 and TRBJ2-2 gives the whole variable domain SQTIHQWPATLVQPVGSPLSLECTVEGTSNPNLYWYRQAAGRGLQLLFYSVGIGQISSEVPQNLSASRPQDRQFILSSKKLLLSDSGFYLCAWSVRRWLTGELFFGEGSRLTVL.

This sequence joins TRBV30 and TRBJ2-3; D perhaps matches TRBD1 (5 bases). There are 12 residues in the CDR3. Germline assignment: CDR1 GTSNPN and CDR2 SVGIG (reference sequence). Trimming stripped 3 bases from V and 7 bases from J, with 11 bases between. This CDR3 is CAWRDQGYTQYF. CDR3 bases: TGTGCCTGGAGGGATCAGGGATATACGCAGTATTTT.

V gene TRBV30 combines with J gene TRBJ2-2; D is perhaps TRBD2 (5 bases). The V end was cut by 1 base, the J end by 4 bases, with 7 bases between. The CDR3 runs to 13 residues. Germline values: CDR1 GTSNPN, CDR2 SVGIG (reference sequence). The CDR3 region is CAWSERVTGELFF. The CDR3 nucleotides are TGTGCCTGGAGTGAGAGGGTCACCGGGGAGCTGTTTTTT. Using reference TRBV30 and TRBJ2-2 for the parts outside the CDR3, the full variable domain is SQTIHQWPATLVQPVGSPLSLECTVEGTSNPNLYWYRQAAGRGLQLLFYSVGIGQISSEVPQNLSASRPQDRQFILSSKKLLLSDSGFYLCAWSERVTGELFFGEGSRLTVL.

The sample holds many counts of this clone. J is TRBJ2-7 and V is TRBV5-1; 8 bases align to TRBD1. This CDR3 has 14 amino acids. Trimming cost V 4 bases and J 4 bases; bases outside gene matches: 7. Germline V CDR1 and CDR2: SGHRS, YFSETQ. CDR3 in DNA: TGCGCCAGCAGCCTGGACAGGGTAGCGTACGAGCAGTACTTC. Translating gives CASSLDRVAYEQYF.

The chain links TRBV4-1 to TRBJ2-5; 9 bases are shared with TRBD2. The CDR3 is 15 residues long. V lost 3 bases, J lost 2 bases, and 4 bases stayed unmatched. Germline V lookup: CDR1 MGHRA, CDR2 YSYEKL. DNA of the CDR3: TGCGCCAGCAGCCAGTTGGCGGGGGGGCAAGAGACCCAGTACTTC. Translated: CASSQLAGGQETQYF.

The J gene is TRBJ1-1, the V gene TRBV5-1; TRBD1 might be the D (6 bases). Germline V gene lookup returns CDR1 SGHRS and CDR2 YFSETQ. This CDR3 is built from 13 residues. Between the trimmed V and J ends, which lost 1 base and 4 bases, there was a span of 8 bases. The CDR3 DNA reads as TGCGCCAGCAGCTTGACAGGGATCACTGAAGCTTTCTTT. It is translated as CASSLTGITEAFF.

The CDR3 DNA reads as TGCGCCAGCAGCCAAGATGGGGGGACCAGGGATGAGCAGTTCTTC. Protein: CASSQDGGTRDEQFF. V is TRBV4-3 and J is TRBJ2-1; D might be TRBD2 (6 bases). V was pared by 0 bases and J by 8 bases, with 14 bases between. There are 15 residues in the CDR3. In germline, CDR1 is LGHNA, CDR2 YSLEER.

The gene calls are TRBV4-1 and TRBJ2-5; D tentatively fits TRBD1 or TRBD2 (5 bases each). The V gene lost 4 bases and the J gene lost 5 bases, with 11 bases spanning the gap. This CDR3 is built from 13 residues. Germline CDR1 is MGHRA and CDR2 is YSYEKL. CDR3 DNA sequence: TGCGCCAGCAGCCCCAGTGGGGACGAGACCCAGTACTTC. Translated: CASSPSGDETQYF.

V and J are TRBV29-1 and TRBJ1-3, with D tentatively TRBD1 (6 bases). The CDR3 has 15 residues. Germline-derived CDR1 and CDR2 are SQVTM and ANQGSEA. V lost 3 bases, J lost 0 bases, and 12 bases lay in between. The CDR3 DNA sequence: TGCAGCGTTGATGCGGGCAGGGGCTCTGGAAACACCATATATTTT. It encodes CSVDAGRGSGNTIYF.

This clone was detected only a few times. This chain links TRBV4-1 with TRBJ1-1; D ambiguous. V was trimmed by 0 bases and J by 4 bases, leaving 6 bases between them. CDR1 is MGHRA and CDR2 is YSYEKL in the germline V gene. The length of the CDR3 is 13 residues. CDR3 amino acids: CASSQDEGTEAFF. The CDR3 DNA reads TGCGCCAGCAGCCAAGATGAGGGCACTGAAGCTTTCTTT.

The chain recombines TRBV2 with TRBJ2-5; D gene uncertain. CDR1 and CDR2 from the germline V gene are SNHLY and FYNNEI. The CDR3 runs 10 residues. V lost 4 bases to trimming and J lost 11 bases, with 8 bases between them. CDR3 nucleotide sequence: TGTGCCAGCAGTGTCGACGCACAGTACTTC. It yields the protein CASSVDAQYF.

This chain connects TRBV5-7 to TRBJ2-4; 7 nucleotides line up with TRBD1. TRBV5-7 is labeled an ORF, and its function is uncertain. This CDR3 is 16 amino acids long. Trimming took 2 bases from V and 0 from J; bases not matched to a gene: 5. CDR3 protein: CASSLGDRAAKNIQYF. The CDR3 region has the DNA TGTGCCAGCAGCTTAGGCGACAGGGCAGCCAAAAACATTCAGTACTTC.

For the CDR3, the DNA is TGTGCCAGCAGCGAGGGACAGGGGTCAATGAACACTGAAGCTTTCTTT. Amino acid sequence: CASSEGQGSMNTEAFF. The chain carries TRBV5-4 and TRBJ1-1; 10 bases agree with TRBD1. The junction had 6 bases not matched to a gene; V was cut back by 4 bases and J by 0 bases. CDR3 length: 16 amino acids. The germline gives CDR1 SGHNT, CDR2 YYREEE (reference sequence).

The V gene is TRBV6-5, the J gene TRBJ2-1; the D gene is possibly TRBD1 (5 bases). This CDR3 contains 14 residues. Germline-derived CDR1 and CDR2 are MNHEY and SVGAGI. Trimming took 4 bases from V and 5 from J, leaving 12 bases between them. The CDR3 sequence is CASSSPTVNNEQFF. Here the CDR3 DNA reads TGTGCCAGCAGTTCACCGACAGTCAACAATGAGCAGTTCTTC.

V is TRBV29-1 and J is TRBJ1-2, with 9 bases aligning to TRBD1. V dropped 1 base and J dropped 2; count of bases not matched to a gene: 14. Germline V lookup: CDR1 SQVTM, CDR2 ANQGSEA. CDR3 length equals 18 residues. CDR3 sequence (DNA): TGCAGCGTTGAAGCTTTTATTGGACAGGGGCAACCAAACTATGGCTACACCTTC. This translates into CSVEAFIGQGQPNYGYTF. Full variable domain (remainder filled in from reference TRBV29-1 and TRBJ1-2): SAVISQKPSRDICQRGTSLTIQCQVDSQVTMMFWYRQQPGQSLTLIATANQGSEATYESGFVIDKFPISRPNLTFSTLTVSNMSPEDSSIYLCSVEAFIGQGQPNYGYTFGSGTRLTVV.

This chain connects TRBV29-1 to TRBJ2-1, with TRBD2 matching over 11 bases. Trimming took 3 bases from V and 5 from J; bases not matched to a gene: 3. Germline V gene lookup returns CDR1 SQVTM and CDR2 ANQGSEA. The CDR3 totals 14 residues. The chain's CDR3 is CSVELGLADNEQFF. The CDR3 DNA sequence: TGCAGCGTTGAGCTGGGACTAGCGGACAATGAGCAGTTCTTC.

The V call is TRBV7-8, the J call TRBJ1-2; TRBD1 matches 7 bases. The germline V gene has CDR1 SGHVS and CDR2 FQNEAQ. CDR3 length equals 16 residues. Trimming cost V 1 base and J 0 bases; bases outside gene matches: 5. CDR3 in amino acids: CASSLVWDRSNYGYTF. The DNA for the CDR3 is TGTGCCAGCAGCTTAGTCTGGGACAGATCTAACTATGGCTACACCTTC.

The chain is built from TRBV27 and TRBJ2-1; D might be TRBD1 (6 bases). Germline assignment: CDR1 MNHEY and CDR2 SMNVEV (reference sequence). V lost 8 bases to trimming and J lost 4 bases, with 6 bases between them. This CDR3 is built from 11 residues. CDR3 coding DNA: TGTGCCAGCGGACAGTACAATGAGCAGTTCTTC. This codes for CASGQYNEQFF.

The genes are TRBV29-1 and TRBJ1-2; D might be TRBD1 (5 bases). Trimming cost V 3 bases and J 3 bases, with 8 bases left between them. The CDR3 sequence is 12 residues long. The germline V gene encodes CDR1 SQVTM and CDR2 ANQGSEA. CDR3 protein: CSVDRDDYGYTF. The CDR3 nucleotides are TGCAGCGTTGACAGGGACGACTATGGCTACACCTTC.

The table lists this clone with a few counts. The rearrangement joins TRBV10-3 to TRBJ2-3; D remains ambiguous. Germline CDR1 reads ENHRY; CDR2 reads SYGVKD. The CDR3 contains 13 residues. Deletions cut 4 bases from V and 6 bases from J, with 11 bases between. CDR3 nucleotides: TGTGCCATCAGTGGAGTATCAGCGGATACGCAGTATTTT. It specifies CAISGVSADTQYF.

The V call is TRBV19, the J call TRBJ2-7; TRBD2 agrees at 9 bases. J lost 3 bases, V lost 4 bases, and 4 bases had no gene match. Germline V gene data show CDR1 as LNHDA and CDR2 as SQIVND (reference sequence). This CDR3 has 14 residues. The CDR3 sequence is CASSTYSGGYEQYF. In DNA, the CDR3 is TGTGCCAGTAGTACTTATAGCGGGGGCTACGAGCAGTACTTC.

This clone appeared a single time. The chain joins TRBV4-1 to TRBJ1-3; the match to TRBD1 covers 7 bases. The CDR3 length is 16 residues. The V and J ends lost 1 base and 2 bases, in that order; junction bases with no gene match: 5. Germline assignment: CDR1 MGHRA and CDR2 YSYEKL. CDR3 in amino acids: CASSQAGGQAGNTIYF. CDR3 nucleotides: TGCGCCAGCAGCCAAGCGGGAGGACAGGCTGGAAACACCATATATTTT.

This rearrangement joins TRBV30 to TRBJ2-2; 9 nucleotides agree with TRBD1. The V gene end was trimmed by 3 bases and the J gene end by 6 bases; junction bases not matched to a gene: 8. Germline V gene data show CDR1 as GTSNPN and CDR2 as SVGIG (reference sequence). The length of the CDR3 is 15 residues. DNA for the CDR3: TGTGCCTGGAGCACCGGGACAGGGTCGTCCGGGGAGCTGTTTTTT. Translation: CAWSTGTGSSGELFF.

The V call is TRBV5-6, the J call TRBJ2-1; 10 bases fit TRBD1. The CDR3 contains 15 residues. Trimming at V came to 4 bases and at J to 8 bases, leaving 9 bases not matched to a gene. The germline V gene has CDR1 SGHDT and CDR2 YYEEEE. In DNA, the CDR3 is TGTGCCAGCAGCCCCCGGACAGGGGGATTAGATGAGCAGTTCTTC. This gives the protein CASSPRTGGLDEQFF.